This TCR beta chain was found in a study of T cells after yellow fever vaccination. The length of the CDR3 is 17 residues. Germline V gene sequence: CDR1 SGHVS, CDR2 FQNEAQ. Losses at the gene ends were 3 bases for V and 0 bases for J; bases not matched to a gene: 7. TCRdb processed the 5' RACE reads anew with MiXCR; each CDR3 protein has one entry. Seen here are about 510,000 distinct CDR3 sequences, roughly a fifth observed once, and the top ten hold 15% to 20%. The material was PBMCs, obtained roughly 20 days after the first yellow fever vaccination. The source is a man aged 18 to 30 who received the YFV17D yellow fever vaccine. The J gene is TRBJ2-1, the V gene TRBV7-8, with 8 bases identical to TRBD2. This chain's CDR3 is CASSFPLAGRSYNEQFF. Written as DNA, the CDR3 is TGTGCCAGCAGCTTTCCCTTAGCGGGGCGCTCCTACAATGAGCAGTTCTTC. The variable domain in full, with the rest retrieved from reference TRBV7-8 and TRBJ2-1, is GAGVSQSPRYKVAKRGQDVALRCDPISGHVSLFWYQQALGQGPEFLTYFQNEAQLDKSGLPSDRFFAERPEGSVSTLKIQRTQQEDSAVYLCASSFPLAGRSYNEQFFGPGTRLTVL.